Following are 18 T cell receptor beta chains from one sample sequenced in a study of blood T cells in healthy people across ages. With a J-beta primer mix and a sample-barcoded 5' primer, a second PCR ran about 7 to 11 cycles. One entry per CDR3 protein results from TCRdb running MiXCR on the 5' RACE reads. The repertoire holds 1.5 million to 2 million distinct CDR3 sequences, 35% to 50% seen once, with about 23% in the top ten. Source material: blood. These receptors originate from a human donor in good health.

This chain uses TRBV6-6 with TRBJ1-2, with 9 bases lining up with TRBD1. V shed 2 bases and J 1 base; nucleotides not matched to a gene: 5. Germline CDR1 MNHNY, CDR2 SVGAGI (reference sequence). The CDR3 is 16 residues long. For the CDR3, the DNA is TGTGCCAGCAGTTACGTACAGGGGGCTATTAACTATGGCTACACCTTC. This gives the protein CASSYVQGAINYGYTF.

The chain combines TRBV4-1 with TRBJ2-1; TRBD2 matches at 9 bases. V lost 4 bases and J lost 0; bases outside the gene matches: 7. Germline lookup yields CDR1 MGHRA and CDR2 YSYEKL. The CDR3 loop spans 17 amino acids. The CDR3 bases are TGCGCCAGCAGCCTCCCGACTAGCGGAAGCTCCTACAATGAGCAGTTCTTC. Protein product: CASSLPTSGSSYNEQFF.

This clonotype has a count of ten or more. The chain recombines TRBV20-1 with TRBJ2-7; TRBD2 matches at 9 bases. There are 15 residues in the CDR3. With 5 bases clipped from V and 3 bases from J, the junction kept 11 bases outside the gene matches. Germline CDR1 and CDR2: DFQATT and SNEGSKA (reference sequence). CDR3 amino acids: CSAPHAGGGLYEQYF. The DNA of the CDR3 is TGCAGTGCTCCCCACGCGGGGGGGGGCCTCTACGAGCAGTACTTC.

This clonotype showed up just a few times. The CDR3 coding sequence is TGTGCCAGCAGCTTTACTAGGGGTTATGGCTACACCTTC. This translates into CASSFTRGYGYTF. This sequence joins TRBV7-8 and TRBJ1-2, with D maybe TRBD1 (5 bases). Trimming took off 3 bases at V and 5 bases at J, with 10 bases between the two ends. The CDR3 has 13 amino acids. In germline, CDR1 is SGHVS, CDR2 FQNEAQ.

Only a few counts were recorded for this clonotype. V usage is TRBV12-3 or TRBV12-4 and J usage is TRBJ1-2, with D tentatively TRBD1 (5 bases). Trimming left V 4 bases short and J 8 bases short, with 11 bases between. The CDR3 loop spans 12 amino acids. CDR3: CASSWQGGGYTF. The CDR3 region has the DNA TGTGCCAGCAGTTGGCAGGGAGGAGGCTACACCTTC.

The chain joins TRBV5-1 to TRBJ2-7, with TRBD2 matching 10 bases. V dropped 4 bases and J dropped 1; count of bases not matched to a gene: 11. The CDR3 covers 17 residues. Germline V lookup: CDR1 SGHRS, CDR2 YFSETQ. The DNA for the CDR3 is TGCGCCAGCAGCGAAAGGCTAGCGGGGGCCCAATCCTACGAGCAGTACTTC. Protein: CASSERLAGAQSYEQYF.

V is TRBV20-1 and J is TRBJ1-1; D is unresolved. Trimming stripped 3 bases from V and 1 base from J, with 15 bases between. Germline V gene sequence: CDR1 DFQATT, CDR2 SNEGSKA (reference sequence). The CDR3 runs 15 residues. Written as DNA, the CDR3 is TGCAGTGCTAGGCTCGGCACCCTCGAGAACACTGAAGCTTTCTTT. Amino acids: CSARLGTLENTEAFF.

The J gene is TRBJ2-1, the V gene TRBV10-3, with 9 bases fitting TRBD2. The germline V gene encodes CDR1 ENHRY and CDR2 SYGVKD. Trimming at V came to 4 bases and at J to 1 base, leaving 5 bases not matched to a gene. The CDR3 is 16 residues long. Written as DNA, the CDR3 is TGTGCCATCAGTGGATTAGCGGGAGCGTCCTACAATGAGCAGTTCTTC. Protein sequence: CAISGLAGASYNEQFF.

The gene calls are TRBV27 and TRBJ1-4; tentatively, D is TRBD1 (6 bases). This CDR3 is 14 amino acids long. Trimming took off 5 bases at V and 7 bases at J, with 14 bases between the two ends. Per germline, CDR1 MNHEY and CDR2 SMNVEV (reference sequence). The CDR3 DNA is TGTGCCAGCAGTACCGGGACATTTCGTGAAAAACTGTTTTTT. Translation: CASSTGTFREKLFF.

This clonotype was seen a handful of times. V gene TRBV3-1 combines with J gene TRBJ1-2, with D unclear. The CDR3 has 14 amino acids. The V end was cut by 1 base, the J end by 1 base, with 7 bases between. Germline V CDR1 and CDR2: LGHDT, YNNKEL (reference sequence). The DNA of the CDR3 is TGTGCCAGCAGCCAAGTGGCCGATAACTATGGCTACACCTTC. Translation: CASSQVADNYGYTF.

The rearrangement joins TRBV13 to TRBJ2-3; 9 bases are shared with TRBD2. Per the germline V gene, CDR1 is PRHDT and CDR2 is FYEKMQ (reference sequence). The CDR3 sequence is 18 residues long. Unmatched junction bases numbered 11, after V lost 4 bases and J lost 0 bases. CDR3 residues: CASSSTALSGGSTDTQYF. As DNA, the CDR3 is TGTGCCAGCAGCTCAACAGCCCTTAGCGGGGGTAGCACAGATACGCAGTATTTT.

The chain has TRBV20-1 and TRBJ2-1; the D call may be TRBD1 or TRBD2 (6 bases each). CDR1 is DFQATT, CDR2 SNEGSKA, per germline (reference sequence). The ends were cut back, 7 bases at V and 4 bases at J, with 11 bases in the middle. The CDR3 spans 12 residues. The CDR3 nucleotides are TGCAGTGGTAGGGGGACTTACAATGAGCAGTTCTTC. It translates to CSGRGTYNEQFF.

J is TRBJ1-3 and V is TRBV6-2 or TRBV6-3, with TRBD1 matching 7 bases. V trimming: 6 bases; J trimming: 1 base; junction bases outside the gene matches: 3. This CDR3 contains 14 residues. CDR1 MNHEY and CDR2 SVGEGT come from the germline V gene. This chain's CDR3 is CASRPTGSGNTIYF. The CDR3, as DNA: TGTGCCAGCAGACCGACAGGGTCTGGAAACACCATATATTTT.

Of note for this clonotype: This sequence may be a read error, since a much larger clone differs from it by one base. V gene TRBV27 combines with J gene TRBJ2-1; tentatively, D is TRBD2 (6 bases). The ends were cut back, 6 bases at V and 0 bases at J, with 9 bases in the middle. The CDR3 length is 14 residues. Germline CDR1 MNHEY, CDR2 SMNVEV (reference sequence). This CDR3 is CASRWGDSYNEQFF. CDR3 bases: TGTGCCAGCAGGTGGGGGGACTCCTACAATGAGCAGTTCTTC.

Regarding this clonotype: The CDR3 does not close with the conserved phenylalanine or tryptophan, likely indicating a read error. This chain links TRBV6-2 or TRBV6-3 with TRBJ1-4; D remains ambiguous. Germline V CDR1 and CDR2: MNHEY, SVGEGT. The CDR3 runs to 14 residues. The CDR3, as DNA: TGTGCCAGCAGCCTCGGGCCTGGGAATGAAGAACTGTTTGTT. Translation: CASSLGPGNEELFV.

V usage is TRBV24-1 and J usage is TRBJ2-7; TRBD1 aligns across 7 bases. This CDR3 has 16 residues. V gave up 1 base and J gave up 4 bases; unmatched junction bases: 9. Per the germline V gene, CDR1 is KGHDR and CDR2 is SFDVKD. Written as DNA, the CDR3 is TGTGCCACCAGTGATTTTGAGAACAGGGGAATTTACGAGCAGTACTTC. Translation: CATSDFENRGIYEQYF.

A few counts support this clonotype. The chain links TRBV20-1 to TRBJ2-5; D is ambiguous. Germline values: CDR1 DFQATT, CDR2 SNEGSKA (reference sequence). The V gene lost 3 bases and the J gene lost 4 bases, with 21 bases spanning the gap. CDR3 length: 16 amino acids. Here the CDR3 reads CSASNTRTGYGETQYF. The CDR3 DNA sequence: TGCAGTGCTAGTAACACCCGAACTGGATATGGAGAGACCCAGTACTTC.

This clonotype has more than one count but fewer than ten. Written as DNA, the CDR3 is TGTGCCAGCAGCTTCGTGGCGGACTGGAATCAGCCCCAGCATTTT. Residues: CASSFVADWNQPQHF. The rearrangement links TRBV5-5 to TRBJ1-5; no reliable D call. The CDR3 totals 15 residues. Trimming stripped 2 bases from V and 4 bases from J, with 13 bases between. Germline V CDR1 and CDR2: SGHKS, YYEKEE (reference sequence).